This T cell receptor (beta chain) emerged from a study of blood T cell repertoires in COVID-19. Across the study: Researchers got acute and convalescent COVID-19 samples from the United States, Italy and Spain. PBMCs, B-cell-depleted T cells, or T cells provided the cDNA or gDNA that made up the material.

Here immunoSEQ multiplex PCR was the method, and the copy in TCRdb shows in-frame clones only, minus some. The table has roughly 190,000 clones, about 90% seen once; the top ten hold 20% to 25%. What was sequenced was peripheral blood. The sequence derives from a man in his sixties with active or convalescent COVID-19.

The CDR3 region has the DNA TGCGCCAGCAGCTTACGCGGGACAGGGGGTCCCACAGATACGCAGTATTTT. Encoded protein: CASSLRGTGGPTDTQYF. The genes are TRBV5-1 and TRBJ2-3; 11 positions agree with TRBD1. The CDR3 extends over 17 amino acids. CDR1 is SGHRS, CDR2 YFSETQ, per germline. The J segment lost 2 bases and the V segment lost 2 bases, leaving 7 bases of the junction unmatched.